These 32 T cell receptor beta chains were sequenced from one sample in a study of T cells in localized non-small cell lung cancer. Only in-frame clones appear in the TCRdb table, and some are missing; sequencing was by immunoSEQ multiplex PCR. The sample lists about 78,000 clones, about 83% occurring once. Sequencing was performed on peripheral blood, taken before any cancer treatment. Every receptor here comes from a man aged 35 to 69 with stage I lung adenocarcinoma.

The chain joins TRBV6-1 to TRBJ1-5; possible D gene TRBD1, 5 bases. The CDR3 loop spans 14 amino acids. Germline loops: CDR1 MNHNS, CDR2 SASEGT. Trimming cost V 6 bases and J 4 bases, with 13 bases left between them. The CDR3 reads CASRAYGTNQPQHF. In DNA form, the CDR3 reads TGTGCCAGCAGGGCGTACGGGACGAATCAGCCCCAGCATTTT.

The chain uses TRBV28 and TRBJ2-2, with TRBD2 identical over 7 bases. Trimming took 5 bases from V and 5 from J; bases not matched to a gene: 8. Germline V gene lookup returns CDR1 MDHEN and CDR2 SYDVKM. This CDR3 region has 15 residues. The CDR3 DNA is TGTGCCAGCAGTGGGCGGGAGATTCTAACCGGGGAGCTGTTTTTT. Translated: CASSGREILTGELFF.

The CDR3 DNA reads TGTGCCAGCAGCTTATCAGAGAACACTGAAGCTTTCTTT. Encoded protein: CASSLSENTEAFF. V and J are TRBV11-2 and TRBJ1-1; D call uncertain. CDR1 SGHAT and CDR2 FQNNGV come from the germline V gene. The CDR3 is made up of 13 amino acids. V lost 2 bases and J 1 base, leaving 5 bases between the germline ends.

Worth noting for this clone: The same CDR3 can be traced to other DNA sequences in this sample. The rearrangement joins TRBV6-1 to TRBJ1-4; no reliable D call. Germline CDR1 reads MNHNS; CDR2 reads SASEGT. V was trimmed by 6 bases and J by 8 bases, leaving 10 bases between them. There are 12 residues in the CDR3. The DNA for the CDR3 is TGTGCCAGCAGGCTCGGACGGGAAAAACTGTTTTTT. This gives the protein CASRLGREKLFF.

V usage is TRBV6-5 and J usage is TRBJ2-7; 7 positions match TRBD1. This CDR3 has 12 amino acids. CDR1 is MNHEY, CDR2 SVGAGI, per germline. Trimming removed 8 bases from V and 2 bases from J; junction bases left unmatched: 3. The CDR3 sequence: CASRDSPYEQYF. In DNA form, the CDR3 reads TGTGCCAGCCGGGACAGCCCCTACGAGCAGTACTTC.

This clone is a singleton in its sample. The genes are TRBV7-2 and TRBJ2-1, with TRBD2 matching 7 bases. The CDR3 spans 16 residues. CDR1 is SGHTA and CDR2 is FQGNSA in the germline V gene. V shed 4 bases and J 5 bases; nucleotides not matched to a gene: 11. The DNA of the CDR3 is TGTGCCAGCAGCTCACCATTCTCCGGGACTAACAATGAGCAGTTCTTC. It yields the protein CASSSPFSGTNNEQFF.

The rearrangement links TRBV18 to TRBJ2-5; 10 positions agree with TRBD1. The junction had 3 bases not matched to a gene; V was cut back by 1 base and J by 4 bases. Per the germline V gene, CDR1 is KGHSH and CDR2 is LQKENI. The CDR3 totals 15 residues. The CDR3 here is CASSPRQGAGETQYF. DNA of the CDR3: TGTGCCAGCTCACCACGACAGGGGGCCGGAGAGACCCAGTACTTC.

The chain carries TRBV19 and TRBJ2-7; 9 bases match TRBD1. Germline assignment: CDR1 LNHDA and CDR2 SQIVND (reference sequence). This CDR3 is 15 amino acids long. V lost 3 bases, J lost 3 bases, and 6 bases stayed unmatched. The CDR3 here is CASSMGTGGFYEQYF. The CDR3 coding sequence is TGTGCCAGTAGTATGGGCACAGGGGGCTTCTACGAGCAGTACTTC.

This clone was recorded many times. The rearrangement links TRBV27 to TRBJ1-2, with TRBD1 matching 11 bases. This CDR3 is built from 18 residues. V gave up 6 bases and J gave up 3 bases; unmatched junction bases: 15. In germline, CDR1 is MNHEY, CDR2 SMNVEV (reference sequence). The DNA of the CDR3 is TGTGCCAGCAGACTTCAGGGACAGGGGGGCTTTGGTGACTATGGCTACACCTTC. As protein: CASRLQGQGGFGDYGYTF.

The chain is built from TRBV27 and TRBJ1-4; the D is unclear. The CDR3 extends over 14 amino acids. Between the trimmed V and J ends, which lost 8 bases and 0 bases, there was a span of 10 bases. Germline V lookup: CDR1 MNHEY, CDR2 SMNVEV (reference sequence). CDR3 nucleotides: TGTGCCAGCCGTCCTCTGGCAACTAATGAAAAACTGTTTTTT. Translated, it gives CASRPLATNEKLFF.

This chain links TRBV2 with TRBJ2-5; 7 bases line up with TRBD1. The CDR3 extends over 12 amino acids. Germline assignment: CDR1 SNHLY and CDR2 FYNNEI. J gave up 7 bases and V 8 bases, and 7 bases lay outside the gene matches. CDR3: CASREGAGTQYF. The CDR3 region has the DNA TGTGCCAGCCGAGAGGGGGCAGGGACCCAGTACTTC.

V and J are TRBV6-6 and TRBJ1-2, with D perhaps TRBD1 (5 bases). CDR3 size: 14 residues. Trimming stripped 5 bases from V and 4 bases from J, with 14 bases between. The germline V gene encodes CDR1 MNHNY and CDR2 SVGAGI (reference sequence). The CDR3 here is CASSNTAQAYGYTF. The CDR3 nucleotides are TGTGCCAGCAGTAATACTGCACAGGCCTATGGCTACACCTTC.

The chain combines TRBV5-1 with TRBJ1-4, with 8 positions matching TRBD1. The germline V gene has CDR1 SGHRS and CDR2 YFSETQ. CDR3 length: 17 amino acids. V dropped 4 bases and J dropped 6; count of bases not matched to a gene: 14. CDR3 nucleotide sequence: TGCGCCAGCAGCCGGACAGGGACAGGAATAACGGATGAAAAACTGTTTTTT. Translation: CASSRTGTGITDEKLFF.

The V call is TRBV7-9, the J call TRBJ2-1; perhaps TRBD1 as D (5 bases). The V end lost 4 bases, the J end lost 6 bases, and 16 bases lay between the germline ends. CDR1 SEHNR and CDR2 FQNEAQ come from the germline V gene (reference sequence). CDR3 length: 15 amino acids. The CDR3 region has the DNA TGTGCCAGCAGCTCCCAAGGGGTAATCTTCAATGAGCAGTTCTTC. The encoded protein is CASSSQGVIFNEQFF.

The V call is TRBV6-6, the J call TRBJ2-7; 7 nucleotides align to TRBD2. Germline V lookup: CDR1 MNHNY, CDR2 SVGAGI (reference sequence). With 8 bases clipped from V and 10 bases from J, the junction kept 8 bases outside the gene matches. The CDR3 is made up of 11 amino acids. The CDR3 reads CASSGEGIQYF. For the CDR3, the DNA is TGTGCCAGCTCGGGGGAGGGCATACAGTACTTC.

This clone has a single count. The chain has TRBV7-2 and TRBJ1-1; the D is unclear. Trimming took 4 bases from V and 4 from J, leaving 10 bases between them. Germline CDR1 SGHTA, CDR2 FQGNSA. CDR3 length: 13 amino acids. The CDR3 here is CASSSPGRTEAFF. For the CDR3, the DNA is TGTGCCAGCAGCTCACCCGGACGCACTGAAGCTTTCTTT. Full variable domain (rest looked up from reference TRBV7-2 and TRBJ1-1): GAGVSQSPSNKVTEKGKDVELRCDPISGHTALYWYRQSLGQGLEFLIYFQGNSAPDKSGLPSDRFSAERTGGSVSTLTIQRTQQEDSAVYLCASSSPGRTEAFFGQGTRLTVV.

For the CDR3, the DNA is TGTGCCAGCAGCCTGCGACAGAGCTCCTATAATTCACCCCTCCACTTT. Its translation: CASSLRQSSYNSPLHF. This sequence joins TRBV7-8 and TRBJ1-6, with a possible D match to TRBD1 (5 bases). The germline V and J ends were trimmed by 5 bases and 0 bases, with 11 bases remaining between them. Germline CDR1 SGHVS, CDR2 FQNEAQ. There are 16 residues in the CDR3.

About this clone: Mismatch with germline at one junction end may stem from a read error. The gene calls are TRBV5-8 and TRBJ2-3; the D is unclear. The CDR3 has 12 residues. Per the germline V gene, CDR1 is SGHTS and CDR2 is YDEGEE. The CDR3: CASSLVADTQYF. The CDR3 DNA sequence: TGTGCCAGCAGTTTGGTGGCAGATACGCAGTATTTT.

This chain uses TRBV7-9 with TRBJ2-5; no clear D. Trimming took 0 bases from V and 1 from J, leaving 6 bases between them. Germline V gene lookup returns CDR1 SEHNR and CDR2 FQNEAQ (reference sequence). The CDR3 is 14 residues long. CDR3 nucleotides: TGTGCCAGCAGCTTAGCGTATTCCCAAGAGACCCAGTACTTC. Amino acids: CASSLAYSQETQYF.

V usage is TRBV14 and J usage is TRBJ2-5, with TRBD1 matching 9 bases. The CDR3 is 15 amino acids. The junction had 4 bases not matched to a gene; V was cut back by 4 bases and J by 1 base. CDR1 is SGHDN, CDR2 FVKESK, per germline. Written as DNA, the CDR3 is TGTGCCAGCAGCCCTCAGACAGGGGGCCAAGAGACCCAGTACTTC. It is translated as CASSPQTGGQETQYF.

The chain uses TRBV7-6 and TRBJ2-5, with D possibly TRBD1 on 5 matching bases. The germline gives CDR1 SGHVS, CDR2 FNYEAQ. There are 14 residues in the CDR3. The V end lost 5 bases, the J end lost 1 base, and 11 bases lay between the germline ends. CDR3 amino acids: CASSLRQLQETQYF. CDR3 nucleotide sequence: TGTGCCAGCAGCCTAAGACAGCTCCAAGAGACCCAGTACTTC.

This chain connects TRBV6-6 to TRBJ2-7, with 9 bases lining up with TRBD1. The V gene's germline CDR1 is MNHNY and CDR2 SVGAGI (reference sequence). V lost 2 bases to trimming and J lost 0 bases; unmatched junction nucleotides: 2. The CDR3 has 15 amino acids. The CDR3 here is CASSYGQGNSYEQYF. CDR3 coding DNA: TGTGCCAGCAGTTACGGACAGGGGAACTCCTACGAGCAGTACTTC.

V is TRBV7-6 and J is TRBJ2-7; D unresolved. V lost 4 bases, J lost 5 bases, and 12 bases lay in between. CDR1 and CDR2 from the germline V gene are SGHVS and FNYEAQ. There are 13 residues in the CDR3. The CDR3 loop reads CASSSNEGNEQYF. CDR3 coding DNA: TGTGCCAGCAGCTCGAACGAAGGGAACGAGCAGTACTTC.

The rearrangement links TRBV18 to TRBJ1-4; no firm D call. CDR1 is KGHSH and CDR2 is LQKENI in the germline V gene. The ends were cut back, 4 bases at V and 4 bases at J, with 13 bases in the middle. The CDR3 covers 15 residues. The CDR3: CASSRGYSGNEKLFF. For the CDR3, the DNA is TGTGCCAGCTCACGAGGCTATTCCGGTAATGAAAAACTGTTTTTT.

The chain uses TRBV2 and TRBJ1-5; D gene unclear. The CDR3 contains 14 residues. V gave up 0 bases and J gave up 6 bases, with 9 bases separating them. Looked up from germline, CDR1 is SNHLY and CDR2 is FYNNEI. In nucleotides, the CDR3 is TGTGCCAGCAGTGAAGCAATACGGGGTCAGCCCCAGCATTTT. It codes for CASSEAIRGQPQHF.

The CDR3 loop reads CASSLQLAGGDTQYF. DNA for the CDR3: TGTGCCAGCAGCTTGCAGCTAGCGGGGGGTGATACGCAGTATTTT. J is TRBJ2-3 and V is TRBV5-8; 11 bases fit TRBD2. V was pared by 1 base and J by 6 bases, with 4 bases of the junction left unmatched. The CDR3 is 15 amino acids. The germline gives CDR1 SGHTS, CDR2 YDEGEE.

The rearrangement joins TRBV5-1 to TRBJ1-1; D is undetermined. Germline lookup yields CDR1 SGHRS and CDR2 YFSETQ. This CDR3 is 13 amino acids long. V gave up 6 bases and J gave up 0 bases, with 9 bases separating them. The DNA of the CDR3 is TGCGCCAGCAAGGTGGGAGTGAACACTGAAGCTTTCTTT. Translated: CASKVGVNTEAFF.

The chain uses TRBV6-4 and TRBJ2-1, with TRBD2 matching 13 bases. The germline gives CDR1 MRHNA, CDR2 SNTAGT. CDR3 size: 14 residues. V was clipped by 6 bases and J by 8 bases; unmatched bases: 4. CDR3 DNA sequence: TGTGCCAGCAGCACTAGCGGGGGGGCCTATGAGCAGTTCTTC. It translates to CASSTSGGAYEQFF.

V gene TRBV30 combines with J gene TRBJ1-1, with D maybe TRBD1 (5 bases). The CDR3 extends over 14 amino acids. Trimming stripped 4 bases from V and 1 base from J, with 13 bases between. CDR1 GTSNPN and CDR2 SVGIG come from the germline V gene (reference sequence). This CDR3 reads CAWNAGTGNTEAFF. In nucleotides, the CDR3 is TGTGCCTGGAATGCCGGGACGGGGAACACTGAAGCTTTCTTT.

V gene TRBV19 combines with J gene TRBJ2-1, with 7 bases aligning to TRBD1. Trimming removed 6 bases from V and 1 base from J; junction bases left unmatched: 3. Germline CDR1 and CDR2: LNHDA and SQIVND (reference sequence). The CDR3 contains 14 residues. In nucleotides, the CDR3 is TGTGCCAGTAGAGGGACAGCATCCTACAATGAGCAGTTCTTC. Its protein is CASRGTASYNEQFF.

The chain uses TRBV6-5 and TRBJ1-1; 8 nucleotides align to TRBD1. V was pared by 8 bases and J by 0 bases, with 2 bases of the junction left unmatched. The CDR3 runs 13 residues. Germline V gives CDR1 MNHEY, CDR2 SVGAGI. The CDR3 region is CASWTGMNTEAFF. The CDR3, as DNA: TGTGCCAGCTGGACAGGGATGAACACTGAAGCTTTCTTT.

The CDR3 reads CASSIASQQFF. The CDR3 nucleotides read TGCGCCAGCAGCATAGCTAGCCAGCAGTTCTTC. This chain links TRBV5-1 with TRBJ2-1, with D possibly matching TRBD2 (5 bases). V gave up 4 bases and J gave up 11 bases, with 10 bases separating them. Per germline, CDR1 SGHRS and CDR2 YFSETQ. The CDR3 is made up of 11 amino acids.